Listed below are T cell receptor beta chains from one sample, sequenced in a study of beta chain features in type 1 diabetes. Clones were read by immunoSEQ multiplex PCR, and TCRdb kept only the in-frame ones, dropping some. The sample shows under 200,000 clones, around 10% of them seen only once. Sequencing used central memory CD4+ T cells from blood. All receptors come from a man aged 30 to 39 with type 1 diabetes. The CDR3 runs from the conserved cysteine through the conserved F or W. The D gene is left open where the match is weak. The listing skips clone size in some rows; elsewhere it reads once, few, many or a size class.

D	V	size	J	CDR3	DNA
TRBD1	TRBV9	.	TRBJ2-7	CASSPQGISHEQYF	TGTGCCAGCAGCCCACAGGGGATCAGCCACGAGCAGTACTTC
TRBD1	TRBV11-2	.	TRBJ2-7	CASSLGQGRGEQYF	TGTGCCAGCAGCCTAGGACAGGGCCGAGGGGAGCAGTACTTC
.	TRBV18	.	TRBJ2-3	CASSSSTDTQYF	TGTGCCAGCTCATCAAGCACAGATACGCAGTATTTT
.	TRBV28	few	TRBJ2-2	CASSFGAGVNTGELFF	TGTGCCAGCAGTTTTGGTGCAGGGGTGAACACCGGGGAGCTGTTTTTT
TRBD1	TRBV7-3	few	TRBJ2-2	CASSDRQGQVGELFF	TGTGCCAGCAGCGACCGACAGGGCCAGGTCGGGGAGCTGTTTTTT
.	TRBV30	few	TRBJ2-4	CACTRQAYKNIQYF	TGTGCCTGCACTCGACAGGCCTACAAAAACATTCAGTACTTC
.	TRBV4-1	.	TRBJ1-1	CASSQGLGQQNTEAFF	TGCGCCAGCAGCCAAGGATTAGGACAGCAGAACACTGAAGCTTTCTTT
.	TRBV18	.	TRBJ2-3	CASSPRDSDTQYF	TGTGCCAGCTCACCAAGGGACTCAGATACGCAGTATTTT
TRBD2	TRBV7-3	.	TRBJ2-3	CASSSSGTPDTQYF	TGTGCCAGCAGCTCGAGCGGGACCCCAGATACGCAGTATTTT
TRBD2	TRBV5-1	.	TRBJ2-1	CASSLGPSGSFNEQFF	TGCGCCAGCAGCTTGGGCCCTAGCGGGAGTTTCAATGAGCAGTTCTTC
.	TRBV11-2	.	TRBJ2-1	CASSLGIRESEQFF	TGTGCCAGCAGCTTAGGGATTCGGGAGTCTGAGCAGTTCTTC